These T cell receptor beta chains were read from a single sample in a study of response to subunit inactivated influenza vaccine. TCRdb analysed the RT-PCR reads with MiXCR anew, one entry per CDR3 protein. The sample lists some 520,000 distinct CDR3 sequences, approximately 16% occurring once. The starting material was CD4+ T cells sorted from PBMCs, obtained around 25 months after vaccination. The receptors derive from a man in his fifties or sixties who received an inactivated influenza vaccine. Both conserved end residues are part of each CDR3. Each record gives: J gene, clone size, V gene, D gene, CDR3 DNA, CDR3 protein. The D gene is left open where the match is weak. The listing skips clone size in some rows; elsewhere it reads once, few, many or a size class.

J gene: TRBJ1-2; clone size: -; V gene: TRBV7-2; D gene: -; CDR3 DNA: TGTGCCAGCAGCTTAGACAGGGCGAATGGCTACACCTTC; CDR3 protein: CASSLDRANGYTF
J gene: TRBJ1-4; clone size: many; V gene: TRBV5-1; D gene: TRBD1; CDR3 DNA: TGCGCCAGCACTCGTGACAGGGGGGGACGGAATGAAAAACTGTTTTTT; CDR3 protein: CASTRDRGGRNEKLFF
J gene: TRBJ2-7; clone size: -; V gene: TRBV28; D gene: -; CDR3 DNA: TGTGCCAGCAGTTTAAAGAGGCACTACGAGCAGTACTTC; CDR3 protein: CASSLKRHYEQYF
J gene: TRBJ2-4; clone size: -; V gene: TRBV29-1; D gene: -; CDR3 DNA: TGCAGCGTTGGCCGGACCAAAAACATTCAGTACTTC; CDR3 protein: CSVGRTKNIQYF
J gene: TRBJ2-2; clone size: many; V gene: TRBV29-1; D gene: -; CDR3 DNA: TGCGGGGTTAGGGCCAGGAACACCGGGGAGCTGTTTTTT; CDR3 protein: CGVRARNTGELFF
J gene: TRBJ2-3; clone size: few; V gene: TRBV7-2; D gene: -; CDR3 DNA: TGTGCCAGCAGCGCCGCCCTAGGCACAGATACGCAGTATTTT; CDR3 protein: CASSAALGTDTQYF
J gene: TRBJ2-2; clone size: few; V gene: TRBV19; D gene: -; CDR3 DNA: TGTGCCAGTAGGGTCCCAGGGTCCAACACCGGGGAGCTGTTTTTT; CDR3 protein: CASRVPGSNTGELFF
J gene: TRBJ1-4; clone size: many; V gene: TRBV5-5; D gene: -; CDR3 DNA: TGTGCCAGCAGCCCCTCGTCGAGAGGTGGTGAAAAACTGTTTTTT; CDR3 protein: CASSPSSRGGEKLFF
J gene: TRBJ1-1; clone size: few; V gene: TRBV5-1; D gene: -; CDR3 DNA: TGCGCCAGCACCCGGGGGACAATGAACACTGAAGCTTTCTTT; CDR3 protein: CASTRGTMNTEAFF
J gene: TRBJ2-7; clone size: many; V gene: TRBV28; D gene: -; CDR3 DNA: TGTGCCAGCAGTTCCCTAAAAGGGATGTACGAGCAGTACTTC; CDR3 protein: CASSSLKGMYEQYF
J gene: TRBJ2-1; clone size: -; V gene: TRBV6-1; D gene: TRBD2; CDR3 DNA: TGTGCCAGCGGGGAATCTAGCGGAAGATACAATGAGCAGTTCTTC; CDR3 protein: CASGESSGRYNEQFF
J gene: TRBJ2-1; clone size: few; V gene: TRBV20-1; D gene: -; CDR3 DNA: TGCAGTGCTACCGGTTACGGCCTGCCAAGCTCCTACAATGAGCAGTTCTTC; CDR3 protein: CSATGYGLPSSYNEQFF